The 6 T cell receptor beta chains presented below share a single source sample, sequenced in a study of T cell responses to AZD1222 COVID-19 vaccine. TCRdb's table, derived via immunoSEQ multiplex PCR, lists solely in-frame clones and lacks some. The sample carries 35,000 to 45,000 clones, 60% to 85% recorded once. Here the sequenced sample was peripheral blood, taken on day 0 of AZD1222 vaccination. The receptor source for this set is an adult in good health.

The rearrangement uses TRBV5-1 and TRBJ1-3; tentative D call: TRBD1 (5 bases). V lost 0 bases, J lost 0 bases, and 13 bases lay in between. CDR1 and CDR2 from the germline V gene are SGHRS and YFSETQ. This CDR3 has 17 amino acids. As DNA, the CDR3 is TGCGCCAGCAGCTTGGGCGGCGCGGGACGCTCTGGAAACACCATATATTTT. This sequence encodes CASSLGGAGRSGNTIYF. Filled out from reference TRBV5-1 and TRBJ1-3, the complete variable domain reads KAGVTQTPRYLIKTRGQQVTLSCSPISGHRSVSWYQQTPGQGLQFLFEYFSETQRNKGNFPGRFSGRQFSNSRSEMNVSTLELGDSALYLCASSLGGAGRSGNTIYFGEGSWLTVV.

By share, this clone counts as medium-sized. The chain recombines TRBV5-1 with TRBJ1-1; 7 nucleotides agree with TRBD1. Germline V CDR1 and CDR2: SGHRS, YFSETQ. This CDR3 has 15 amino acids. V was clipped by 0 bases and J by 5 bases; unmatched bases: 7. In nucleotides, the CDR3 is TGCGCCAGCAGCTTGGCTGTAGGGGGCGCGACTGAAGCTTTCTTT. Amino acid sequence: CASSLAVGGATEAFF.

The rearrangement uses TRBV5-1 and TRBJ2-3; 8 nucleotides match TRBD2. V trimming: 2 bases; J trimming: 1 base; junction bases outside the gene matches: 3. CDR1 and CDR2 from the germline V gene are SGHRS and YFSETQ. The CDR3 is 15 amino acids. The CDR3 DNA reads TGCGCCAGCAGCTTAGCGGGGGTCGGCACAGATACGCAGTATTTT. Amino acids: CASSLAGVGTDTQYF.

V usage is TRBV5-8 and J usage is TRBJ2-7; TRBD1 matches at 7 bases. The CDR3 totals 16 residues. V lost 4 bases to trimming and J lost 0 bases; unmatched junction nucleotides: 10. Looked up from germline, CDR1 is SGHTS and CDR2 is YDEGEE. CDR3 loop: CASSNPQGPSSYEQYF. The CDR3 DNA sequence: TGTGCCAGCAGCAATCCACAGGGGCCTAGCTCCTACGAGCAGTACTTC.

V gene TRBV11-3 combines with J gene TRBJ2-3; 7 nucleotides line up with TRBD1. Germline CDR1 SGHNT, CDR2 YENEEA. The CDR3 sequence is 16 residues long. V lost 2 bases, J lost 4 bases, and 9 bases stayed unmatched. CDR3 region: CASSLNGRGSADTQYF. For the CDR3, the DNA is TGTGCCAGCAGCTTAAATGGCAGGGGGAGCGCAGATACGCAGTATTTT.

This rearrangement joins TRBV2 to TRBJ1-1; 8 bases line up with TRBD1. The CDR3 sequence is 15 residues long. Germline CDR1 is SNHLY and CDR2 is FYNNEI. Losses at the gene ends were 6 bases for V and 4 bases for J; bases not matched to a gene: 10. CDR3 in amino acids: CASRRTGNRFTEAFF. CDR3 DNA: TGTGCCAGCAGGCGGACAGGGAATAGGTTCACTGAAGCTTTCTTT.